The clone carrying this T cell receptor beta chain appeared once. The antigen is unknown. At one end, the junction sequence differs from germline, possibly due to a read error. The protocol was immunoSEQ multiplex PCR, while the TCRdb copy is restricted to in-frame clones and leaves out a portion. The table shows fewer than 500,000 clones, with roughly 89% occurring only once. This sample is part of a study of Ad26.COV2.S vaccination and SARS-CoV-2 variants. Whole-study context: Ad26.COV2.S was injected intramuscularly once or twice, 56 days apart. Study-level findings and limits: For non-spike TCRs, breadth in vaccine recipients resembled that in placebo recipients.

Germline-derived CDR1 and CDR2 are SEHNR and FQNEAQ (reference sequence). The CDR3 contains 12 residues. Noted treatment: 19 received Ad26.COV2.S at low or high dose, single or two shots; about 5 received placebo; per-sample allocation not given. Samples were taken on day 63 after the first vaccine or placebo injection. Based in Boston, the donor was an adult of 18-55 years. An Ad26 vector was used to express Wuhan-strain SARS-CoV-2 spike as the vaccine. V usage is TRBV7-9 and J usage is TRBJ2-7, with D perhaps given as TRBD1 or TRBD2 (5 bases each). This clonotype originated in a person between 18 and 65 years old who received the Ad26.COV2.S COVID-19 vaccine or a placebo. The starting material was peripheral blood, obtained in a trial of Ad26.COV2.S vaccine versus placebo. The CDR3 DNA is TGTGCCAGCAGTTTCTCCGGGACCCCTAAGGACTTC. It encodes CASSFSGTPKDF. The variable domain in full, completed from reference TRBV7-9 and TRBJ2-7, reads DTGVSQNPRHKITKRGQNVTFRCDPISEHNRLYWYRQTLGQGPEFLTYFQNEAQLEKSRLLSDRFSAERPKGSFSTLEIQRTEQGDSAMYLCASSFSGTPKDFGPGTRLTVT.